This is a list of T cell receptor beta chains from one sample in a study of metastatic and nonmetastatic thyroid tumors. TCRdb reassembled clones from the PCR reads with MiXCR. Here the sample spans tens of thousands of clones, 30% being singletons. Specimen: blood. Source of these receptors: a female donor with papillary thyroid cancer or a benign thyroid nodule (not recorded which). Some clones in this sample may be carry-over from other donors' samples. Both conserved end residues are part of each CDR3. A D gene is named only where the DNA matches it firmly. The size entry is marked missing in some rows and otherwise reads once, few, many or a size class.

J: TRBJ1-2; D: NA; V: TRBV7-3; size: NA; DNA: TGTGCCAGCAGCCTTACAGGGATGGATGGCTACACCTTC; CDR3: CASSLTGMDGYTF
J: TRBJ2-3; D: TRBD2; V: TRBV6-2/TRBV6-3; size: NA; DNA: TGTGCCAGCAGTCTGCGCGGGAGACTGAGGAGCACAGATACGCAGTATTTT; CDR3: CASSLRGRLRSTDTQYF
J: TRBJ2-5; D: NA; V: TRBV7-2; size: NA; DNA: TGTGCCAGCAGCTTATTAGGGGCGAGAGAGACCCAGTACTTC; CDR3: CASSLLGARETQYF
J: TRBJ2-7; D: NA; V: TRBV7-2; size: NA; DNA: TGTGCCAGCAGCTTGGGACTTTTCTACGAGCAGTACTTC; CDR3: CASSLGLFYEQYF
J: TRBJ2-6; D: NA; V: TRBV4-1; size: NA; DNA: TGCGCCAGCAGCCAAACAAGAGGGGCCAACGTCCTGACCTTC; CDR3: CASSQTRGANVLTF
J: TRBJ2-2; D: TRBD2; V: TRBV20-1; size: NA; DNA: TGCAGTGCTAGTAGGCTAGCGGGAGGGAACACCGGGGAGCTGTTTTTT; CDR3: CSASRLAGGNTGELFF
J: TRBJ1-3; D: NA; V: TRBV13; size: NA; DNA: TGTGCCAGCAGCTTAGAAGGGGAAGGAAACACCATATATTTT; CDR3: CASSLEGEGNTIYF
J: TRBJ1-2; D: NA; V: TRBV7-9; size: few; DNA: TGTGCCAGCAGCTTAAAGGGGTTTACGGGCTATGGCTACACCTTC; CDR3: CASSLKGFTGYGYTF
J: TRBJ2-5; D: TRBD2; V: TRBV6-1; size: few; DNA: TGTGCCAGCAGTGAGGGACTAGCGGGTAGCCAGTACTTC; CDR3: CASSEGLAGSQYF
J: TRBJ1-4; D: NA; V: TRBV3-1; size: NA; DNA: TGTGCCAGCAGCCTGATTAATGAAAAACTGTTTTTT; CDR3: CASSLINEKLFF
J: TRBJ1-5; D: NA; V: TRBV14; size: NA; DNA: TGTGCCAGCAGCCAAGTCGGGGACCGAAATCAGCCCCAGCATTTT; CDR3: CASSQVGDRNQPQHF
J: TRBJ2-6; D: TRBD2; V: TRBV10-3; size: NA; DNA: TGTGCCATCAGTGAGGGACTAGCGGGGAGCTCTGGGGCCAACGTCCTGACTTTC; CDR3: CAISEGLAGSSGANVLTF
J: TRBJ2-3; D: NA; V: TRBV9; size: few; DNA: TGTGCCAGCAGCGTAAGGGGGGATACGCAGTATTTT; CDR3: CASSVRGDTQYF
J: TRBJ2-3; D: NA; V: TRBV11-2; size: NA; DNA: TGTGCCAGCAGCTTTTTGGCCCATCCGAAACCCACAGATACGCAGTATTTT; CDR3: CASSFLAHPKPTDTQYF
J: TRBJ1-4; D: NA; V: TRBV2; size: NA; DNA: TGTGCCAGCAGGCGTGGGGCCAATGGGGCTAATGAAAAACTGTTTTTT; CDR3: CASRRGANGANEKLFF
J: TRBJ2-2; D: NA; V: TRBV6-1; size: few; DNA: TGTGCCAGCACCAGGACAACGAACACCGGGGAGCTGTTTTTT; CDR3: CASTRTTNTGELFF
J: TRBJ2-5; D: TRBD1; V: TRBV5-1; size: NA; DNA: TGCGCCAGCAGCGCCGACAGGGTGGGGCAAGAGACCCAGTACTTC; CDR3: CASSADRVGQETQYF
J: TRBJ2-1; D: TRBD1; V: TRBV18; size: NA; DNA: TGTGCCACCGCCCAGGGACAGGGGGTTAATGAGCAGTTCTTC; CDR3: CATAQGQGVNEQFF
J: TRBJ2-1; D: NA; V: TRBV19; size: medium-sized; DNA: TGTGCCAGTAGTTTCACGGGAGTGGGTGAGCAGTTCTTC; CDR3: CASSFTGVGEQFF
J: TRBJ1-4; D: NA; V: TRBV4-1; size: once; DNA: TGCGCCAGCAGCCAAGGGAGGTGGACTAATGAAAAACTGTTTTTT; CDR3: CASSQGRWTNEKLFF
J: TRBJ1-2; D: TRBD1; V: TRBV7-2; size: NA; DNA: TGTGCCAGCAGCATTGGACAGGGGCTCTCCTATGGCTACACCTTC; CDR3: CASSIGQGLSYGYTF
J: TRBJ2-2; D: NA; V: TRBV28; size: few; DNA: TGTGCCAGCAGATCTGGAATGGAGTGGGCGTCGCTGTTTTTT; CDR3: CASRSGMEWASLFF
J: TRBJ2-1; D: TRBD2; V: TRBV6-1; size: NA; DNA: TGTGCCAGCAGTGAACTAGCGGGGGGGCACAATGAGCAGTTCTTC; CDR3: CASSELAGGHNEQFF
J: TRBJ1-5; D: NA; V: TRBV6-1; size: few; DNA: TGTGCCAGCAGACCTTACCGGGATCAGCCCCAGCATTTT; CDR3: CASRPYRDQPQHF
J: TRBJ1-1; D: NA; V: TRBV10-2; size: medium-sized; DNA: TGCGCCAGCAGTGAGGTCGGGAGGACTGAAGCTTTCTTT; CDR3: CASSEVGRTEAFF
J: TRBJ2-2; D: NA; V: TRBV28; size: NA; DNA: TGTGCCAGCCTTCGACCCATAGCGAACACCGGGGAGCTGTTTTTT; CDR3: CASLRPIANTGELFF
J: TRBJ2-1; D: NA; V: TRBV18; size: NA; DNA: TGTGCCAGCTCACGTGGCGCCCAGGGTGGATACAATGAGCAGTTCTTC; CDR3: CASSRGAQGGYNEQFF
J: TRBJ2-1; D: NA; V: TRBV12-3/TRBV12-4; size: NA; DNA: TGTGCCAGCAGTTTTGCCGGGACGGAGCGTGAGCAGTTCTTC; CDR3: CASSFAGTEREQFF
J: TRBJ2-5; D: TRBD2; V: TRBV20-1; size: NA; DNA: TGCAGTGCTAGATCTGGACTAGCGGGAGGGGGGACCCAGTACTTC; CDR3: CSARSGLAGGGTQYF
J: TRBJ2-1; D: TRBD2; V: TRBV20-1; size: NA; DNA: TGCAGTGCTAGAGGTGCTAGCGGGAGGGATGAGCAGTTCTTC; CDR3: CSARGASGRDEQFF
J: TRBJ2-7; D: NA; V: TRBV12-3/TRBV12-4; size: NA; DNA: TGTGCCAGCACGGGACATGGTGTCGCCGAGCAGTACTTC; CDR3: CASTGHGVAEQYF
J: TRBJ2-7; D: TRBD2; V: TRBV5-1; size: few; DNA: TGCGCCAGCAGCAGAGGGACTAGCGGAGATTACGAGCAGTACTTC; CDR3: CASSRGTSGDYEQYF
J: TRBJ2-3; D: TRBD2; V: TRBV12-3/TRBV12-4; size: many; DNA: TGTGCCACCCAAGAGACTAGCGGGAGCGATACGCAGTATTTT; CDR3: CATQETSGSDTQYF
J: TRBJ1-1; D: NA; V: TRBV11-2; size: NA; DNA: TGTGCCAGCAGCTTGATGAACACTGAAGCTTTCTTT; CDR3: CASSLMNTEAFF
J: TRBJ2-7; D: TRBD2; V: TRBV6-5; size: NA; DNA: TGTGCCAGCAGGGGACTAGCGGGACCGGATTCGTACTATTACGAGCAGTACTTC; CDR3: CASRGLAGPDSYYYEQYF
J: TRBJ2-2; D: NA; V: TRBV11-2; size: NA; DNA: TGTGCCAGCAGCTTGGTTTGGATTTCAGGGTTGGCCGGGGAGCTGTTTTTT; CDR3: CASSLVWISGLAGELFF
J: TRBJ2-2; D: TRBD1; V: TRBV10-1; size: medium-sized; DNA: TGCGCCAGCGGACAGGTTAGCGGGGAGCTGTTTTTT; CDR3: CASGQVSGELFF